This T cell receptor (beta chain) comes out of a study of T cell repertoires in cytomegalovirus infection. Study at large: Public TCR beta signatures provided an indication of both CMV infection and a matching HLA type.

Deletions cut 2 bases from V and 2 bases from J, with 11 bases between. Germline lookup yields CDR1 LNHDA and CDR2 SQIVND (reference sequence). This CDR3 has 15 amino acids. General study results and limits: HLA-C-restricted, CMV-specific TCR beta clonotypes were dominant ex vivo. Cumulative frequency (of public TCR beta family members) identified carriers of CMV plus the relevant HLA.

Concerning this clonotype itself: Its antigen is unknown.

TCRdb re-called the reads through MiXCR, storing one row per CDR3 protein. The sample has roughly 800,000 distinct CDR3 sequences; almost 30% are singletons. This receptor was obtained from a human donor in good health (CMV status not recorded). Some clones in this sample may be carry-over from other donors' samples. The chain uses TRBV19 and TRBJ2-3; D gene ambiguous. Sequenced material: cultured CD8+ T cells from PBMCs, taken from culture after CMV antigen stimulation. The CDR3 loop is CASSISQRATDTQYF. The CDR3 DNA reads TGTGCCAGTAGTATAAGTCAACGGGCCACAGATACGCAGTATTTT.